Listed here are 12 T cell receptor beta chains from one sample, sequenced in a study of T cells after yellow fever vaccination. TCRdb recomputed calls from the 5' RACE reads with MiXCR, one row per CDR3 protein. The sample contains 300,000 to 350,000 distinct CDR3 sequences, around 10% of which appear only once. The specimen was CD4+ T cells sorted from PBMCs, collected 45 days after the yellow fever booster vaccination. The receptors were gathered from a young man who received the YFV17D yellow fever vaccine.

The rearrangement links TRBV4-1 to TRBJ1-4, with a tentative D call TRBD1 (5 bases). The CDR3 has 17 amino acids. V was cut by 2 bases and J by 6 bases, with 19 bases left in between. In germline, CDR1 is MGHRA, CDR2 YSYEKL. The CDR3 protein is CASSQLPAGGGDEKLFF. The CDR3 DNA is TGCGCCAGCAGCCAACTTCCGGCGGGGGGAGGAGATGAAAAACTGTTTTTT.

This clonotype was seen ten or more times. V is TRBV27 and J is TRBJ2-1, with D possibly matching TRBD1 (5 bases). Trimming removed 1 base at V and 14 bases at J, with 12 bases between. The CDR3 runs to 12 residues. CDR1 MNHEY and CDR2 SMNVEV come from the germline V gene (reference sequence). CDR3: CASSLLGQGEFF. CDR3 nucleotides: TGTGCCAGCAGTTTATTGGGGCAGGGTGAGTTCTTC.

The genes are TRBV6-5 and TRBJ1-1; 11 positions match TRBD1. With 4 bases clipped from V and 10 bases from J, the junction kept 17 bases outside the gene matches. CDR1 is MNHEY, CDR2 SVGAGI, per germline. CDR3 length: 17 amino acids. The CDR3 region is CASSWLARDRGSRGAFF. The CDR3 nucleotides are TGTGCCAGCAGTTGGTTGGCCAGGGACAGGGGGTCTCGGGGAGCTTTCTTT.

The chain carries TRBV12-3 or TRBV12-4 and TRBJ2-4, with unresolved D. V lost 6 bases to trimming and J lost 0 bases, with 9 bases between them. The CDR3 consists of 14 residues. The CDR3 protein is CASSFSLAKNIQYF. CDR3 nucleotide sequence: TGTGCCAGCAGCTTCTCTCTAGCCAAAAACATTCAGTACTTC.

This clonotype was recorded a few times. The chain couples TRBV4-2 to TRBJ1-1; no definite D call. V shed 6 bases and J shed 1 base, with 12 bases lying between them. Germline-derived CDR1 and CDR2 are LGHNA and YNFKEQ. The CDR3 consists of 14 residues. The CDR3 sequence: CASRHDLTNTEAFF. CDR3 in DNA: TGTGCCAGCAGGCATGACCTCACGAACACTGAAGCTTTCTTT.

The rearrangement joins TRBV12-3 or TRBV12-4 to TRBJ1-5; 9 positions match TRBD1. The CDR3 is 14 residues long. After removal of 5 bases from V and 3 bases from J, the junction contained 2 bases not matched to a gene. The CDR3 coding sequence is TGTGCCAGCAGTCCACAGGGGGCCAATCAGCCCCAGCATTTT. It is translated as CASSPQGANQPQHF.

This clonotype was observed a handful of times. The chain is built from TRBV7-6 and TRBJ2-1, with 7 bases that match TRBD2. CDR3 length: 13 amino acids. Germline CDR1 SGHVS, CDR2 FNYEAQ. V shed 5 bases, J shed 5 bases, and the junction held 3 bases outside the gene matches. The CDR3 DNA reads as TGTGCCAGCAGCCGGCTAGCGGACAATGAGCAGTTCTTC. Protein sequence: CASSRLADNEQFF.

This clonotype came up many times. This rearrangement joins TRBV5-1 to TRBJ2-3; TRBD1 is a possible D gene (5 bases). Trimming stripped 4 bases from V and 0 bases from J, with 9 bases between. The CDR3 extends over 14 amino acids. The germline gives CDR1 SGHRS, CDR2 YFSETQ. The CDR3 DNA reads TGCGCCAGCAGCAGGACATCTAGCACAGATACGCAGTATTTT. This gives the protein CASSRTSSTDTQYF. Full variable domain (outside the CDR3, taken from reference TRBV5-1 and TRBJ2-3): KAGVTQTPRYLIKTRGQQVTLSCSPISGHRSVSWYQQTPGQGLQFLFEYFSETQRNKGNFPGRFSGRQFSNSRSEMNVSTLELGDSALYLCASSRTSSTDTQYFGPGTRLTVL.

This clonotype was seen more than once but under ten times. The rearrangement links TRBV6-2 or TRBV6-3 to TRBJ2-3; 8 nucleotides align to TRBD1. From germline, CDR1 is MNHEY and CDR2 SVGEGT. The CDR3 runs 14 residues. V shed 5 bases, J shed 4 bases, and the junction held 5 bases outside the gene matches. The CDR3 bases are TGTGCCAGCAGTCCCAGGACAGGGTCAGATACGCAGTATTTT. It yields the protein CASSPRTGSDTQYF.

This clonotype came up a few times. CDR3 coding DNA: TGTGCCAGCAGACGACAGAACACTGAAGCTTTCTTT. Translated, it gives CASRRQNTEAFF. This sequence joins TRBV6-2 or TRBV6-3 and TRBJ1-1; D is ambiguous. This CDR3 spans 12 amino acids. CDR1 is MNHEY and CDR2 is SVGEGT in the germline V gene. V was trimmed by 6 bases and J by 1 base, leaving 6 bases between them.

CDR3 nucleotide sequence: TGTGCCAGCAGCTCCGGCAGTACTAACTATGGCTACACCTTC. Protein: CASSSGSTNYGYTF. V gene TRBV28 combines with J gene TRBJ1-2; D is unclear. Germline CDR1 is MDHEN and CDR2 is SYDVKM. The V and J ends lost 6 bases and 0 bases respectively, with 11 bases between them. This CDR3 is 14 amino acids long.

The rearrangement links TRBV5-4 to TRBJ2-2; 10 nucleotides match TRBD1. V lost 10 bases to trimming and J lost 2 bases; unmatched junction nucleotides: 8. Germline values: CDR1 SGHNT, CDR2 YYREEE (reference sequence). This CDR3 contains 15 residues. The CDR3 reads CAFAGQGPNTGELFF. CDR3 DNA sequence: TGTGCCTTCGCGGGACAGGGGCCCAACACCGGGGAGCTGTTTTTT.